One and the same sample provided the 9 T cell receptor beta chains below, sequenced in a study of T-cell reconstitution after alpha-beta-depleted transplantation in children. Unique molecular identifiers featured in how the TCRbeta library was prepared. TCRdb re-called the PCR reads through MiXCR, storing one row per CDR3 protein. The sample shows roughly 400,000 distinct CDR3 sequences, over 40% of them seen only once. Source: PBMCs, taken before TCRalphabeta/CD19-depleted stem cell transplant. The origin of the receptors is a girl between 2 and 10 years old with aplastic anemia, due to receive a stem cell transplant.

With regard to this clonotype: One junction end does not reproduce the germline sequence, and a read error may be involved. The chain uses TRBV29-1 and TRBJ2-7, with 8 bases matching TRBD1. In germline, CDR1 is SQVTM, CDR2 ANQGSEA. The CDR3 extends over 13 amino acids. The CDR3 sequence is CSVGTGRFHEQHF. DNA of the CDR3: TGCAGCGTTGGGACAGGGAGGTTCCACGAGCAGCACTTC.

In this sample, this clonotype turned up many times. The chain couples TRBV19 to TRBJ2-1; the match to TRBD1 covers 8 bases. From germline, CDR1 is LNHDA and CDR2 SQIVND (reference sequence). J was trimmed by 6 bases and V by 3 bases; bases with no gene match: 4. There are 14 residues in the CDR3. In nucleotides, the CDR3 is TGTGCCAGTAGTATTACCGGGACAGGCAATGAGCAGTTCTTC. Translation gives CASSITGTGNEQFF.

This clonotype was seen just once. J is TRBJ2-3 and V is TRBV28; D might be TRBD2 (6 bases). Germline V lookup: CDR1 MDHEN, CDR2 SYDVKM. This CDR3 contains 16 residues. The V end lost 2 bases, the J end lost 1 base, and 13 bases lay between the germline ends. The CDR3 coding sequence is TGTGCCAGCAGTTTAATCGGGGGTGAGGGCACAGATACGCAGTATTTT. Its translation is CASSLIGGEGTDTQYF.

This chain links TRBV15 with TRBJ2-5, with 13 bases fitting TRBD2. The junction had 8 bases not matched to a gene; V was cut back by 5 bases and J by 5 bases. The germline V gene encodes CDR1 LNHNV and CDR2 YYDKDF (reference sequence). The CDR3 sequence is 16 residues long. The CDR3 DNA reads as TGTGCCACCAGCCCCCGACTAGCGGGAGGACGGGAGACCCAGTACTTC. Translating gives CATSPRLAGGRETQYF.

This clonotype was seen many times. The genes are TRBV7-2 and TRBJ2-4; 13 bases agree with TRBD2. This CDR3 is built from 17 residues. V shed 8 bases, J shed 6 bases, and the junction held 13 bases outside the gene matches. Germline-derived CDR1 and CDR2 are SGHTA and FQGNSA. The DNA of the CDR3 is TGTGCCAGCCTCCCCGGTCAGGGACTAGCGGGACTAAACATTCAGTACTTC. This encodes CASLPGQGLAGLNIQYF.

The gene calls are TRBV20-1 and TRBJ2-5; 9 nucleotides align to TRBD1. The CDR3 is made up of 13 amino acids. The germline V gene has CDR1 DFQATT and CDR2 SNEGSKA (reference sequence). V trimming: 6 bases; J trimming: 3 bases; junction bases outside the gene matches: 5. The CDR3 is CSASGQGKETQYF. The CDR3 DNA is TGCAGTGCCTCGGGACAGGGAAAAGAGACCCAGTACTTC.

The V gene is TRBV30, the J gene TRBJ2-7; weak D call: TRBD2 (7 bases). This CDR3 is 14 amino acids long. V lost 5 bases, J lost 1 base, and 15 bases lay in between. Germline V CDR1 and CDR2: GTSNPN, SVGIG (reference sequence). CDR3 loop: CAWAVGGGSYEQYF. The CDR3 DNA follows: TGTGCCTGGGCCGTAGGGGGGGGGTCCTACGAGCAGTACTTC.

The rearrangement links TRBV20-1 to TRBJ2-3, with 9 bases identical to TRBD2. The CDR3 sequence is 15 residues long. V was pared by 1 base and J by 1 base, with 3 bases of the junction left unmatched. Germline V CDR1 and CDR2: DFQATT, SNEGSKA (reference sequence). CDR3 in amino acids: CSARGSGGRTDTQYF. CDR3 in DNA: TGCAGTGCTAGAGGTAGCGGGGGCCGCACAGATACGCAGTATTTT.

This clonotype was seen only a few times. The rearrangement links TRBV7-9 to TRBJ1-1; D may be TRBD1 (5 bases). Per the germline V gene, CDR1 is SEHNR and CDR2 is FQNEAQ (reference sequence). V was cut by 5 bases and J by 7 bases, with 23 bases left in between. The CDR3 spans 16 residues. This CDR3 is CASSPYSQGPGIEAFF. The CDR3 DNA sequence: TGTGCCAGCAGCCCCTATTCTCAGGGTCCTGGGATTGAAGCTTTCTTT.